A selection of T cell receptor beta chains follows, all from one sample in a study of shared clonotypes between healthy human individuals. TCRdb's copy holds only in-frame clones and misses some; the assay was immunoSEQ multiplex PCR. The sample records 2,500,000 or so clones, 93% being singletons. What was sequenced was naive CD4+ T cells from PBMCs. The source of these receptors is a man aged 18 to 30 in good health. Some clones in this sample may be carry-over from other donors' samples. Both conserved end residues are part of each CDR3. Some rows have no size entry. The others give once, few or many, or a class for an expanded clone.

j_gene	abundance	v_gene	CDR3aa
TRBJ1-4	-	TRBV28	CASRGSLEKLFF
TRBJ2-1	-	TRBV9	CASSVATSTEQFF
TRBJ1-2	-	TRBV5-4	CASSLGQAHNGYTF
TRBJ1-4	-	TRBV4-3	CASSQEFGLQGDEKLFF
TRBJ2-3	-	TRBV5-4	CASSLDGRGADTQYF
TRBJ2-7	-	TRBV28	CASSLGGRGYEQYF
TRBJ2-7	-	TRBV16	CASSPFGILRRQYF
TRBJ1-1	few	TRBV9	CASSASGDTEAFF
TRBJ2-1	-	TRBV28	CASSSRTSGYNEQFF
TRBJ2-6	-	TRBV7-2	CASSLRSGAGANVLTF
TRBJ2-7	-	TRBV11-3	CASSLDHVGGEQYF
TRBJ1-1	-	TRBV18	CASSPAGAGGTEAFF
TRBJ2-1	-	TRBV5-1	CASSPGTSGRPYNEQFF
TRBJ2-3	-	TRBV19	CASKRGAVTDTQYF
TRBJ1-1	-	TRBV20-1	CSAREEREAFF
TRBJ1-2	-	TRBV29-1	CSVERKGAGYGYTF
TRBJ1-2	-	TRBV5-4	CASSLGPGQSYGYTF
TRBJ1-3	few	TRBV28	CASSLRGWTGRNTIYF
TRBJ2-6	-	TRBV7-2	CASSFFENSGANVLTF
TRBJ2-5	-	TRBV28	CASSDPTGAETQYF
TRBJ1-3	-	TRBV28	CASSQGGGGNTIYF
TRBJ2-1	-	TRBV7-3	CASSLTRDSYNEQFF
TRBJ1-3	-	TRBV29-1	CSAGQGERNTIYF
TRBJ2-5	-	TRBV28	CASTSGRGRQETQYF
TRBJ2-1	-	TRBV7-9	CASSLAEQGRHEQFF
TRBJ2-1	-	TRBV6-5	CASSYRAAGGNNEQFF
TRBJ1-1	-	TRBV7-6	CASSPTAGDLTFF
TRBJ1-2	-	TRBV18	CASSPSPRSTGNYGYTF
TRBJ1-1	few	TRBV7-9	CASSSTTPQGHAFF
TRBJ1-2	-	TRBV28	CAIDPGRGWYGYTF
TRBJ2-7	once	TRBV5-1	CASSLRGGAGEQYF
TRBJ2-1	-	TRBV9	CASSVGTSVVSNEQFF
TRBJ1-2	-	TRBV6-6	CASSHKLTNYGYTF
TRBJ1-2	-	TRBV11-2	CATRSLGTSSGTAYGYTF
TRBJ2-5	-	TRBV18	CASSPPNRTTPIQYF
TRBJ2-1	-	TRBV5-1	CASSITGGTPYNEQFF
TRBJ1-4	-	TRBV19	CATADRGSEKLFF
TRBJ2-5	-	TRBV7-8	CASSLDSGVQETQYF
TRBJ1-4	-	TRBV4-1	CASSQVRLNNEKLFF
TRBJ2-5	-	TRBV6-1	CASRTGTEETQYF
TRBJ2-1	-	TRBV5-1	CASSSTGQEQFF
TRBJ1-2	-	TRBV5-1	CASSSGQGAYGYTF